Listed below are T cell receptor beta chains from one sample, sequenced in a study of shared clonotypes between healthy human individuals. Generated by immunoSEQ multiplex PCR, the TCRdb table keeps only in-frame clones and is missing some. Of around 370,000 clones in the sample, approximately 96% were seen once. The sample taken for sequencing was memory CD8+ T cells sorted from blood. These receptors came from a man aged 25-45 years in good health. The CDR3 runs from the conserved cysteine through the conserved F or W. A D gene is named only where the DNA matches it firmly. Rows may omit the clone size; those that give it use once, few, many or a size class.

-,TRBV2,TRBJ2-7,TRBD2,TGTGCCGGCCCCCGCCATAGCGGGAGGGCCTACGAGCAGTACTTC,CAGPRHSGRAYEQYF
-,TRBV20-1,TRBJ2-7,-,TGCAGTGCTAGTAGGTCCTACGAGCAGTACTTC,CSASRSYEQYF
-,TRBV25-1,TRBJ2-1,-,TGTGCCAGCAGCCGGACGGCCACTCCAGGCGTGCAGTTCTTC,CASSRTATPGVQFF
-,TRBV5-1,TRBJ1-2,-,TGCGCCAGCAGCTTGGGCCGCTATGGCTACACCTTC,CASSLGRYGYTF
-,TRBV15,TRBJ1-5,-,TGTGCCACCAGCAGAGAAGGGTATCAGCCCCAGCATTTT,CATSREGYQPQHF
once,TRBV4-1,TRBJ2-1,-,TGCGCCAGCTTTGGGGCATCCGGGTCCTACAATGAGCAGTTCTTC,CASFGASGSYNEQFF
-,TRBV5-8,TRBJ1-6,-,TGTGCCAGCAGCCCTGGACAGAGCCATAATTCACCCCTCCACTTT,CASSPGQSHNSPLHF
-,TRBV5-4,TRBJ2-4,TRBD1,TGTGCCAGCAGCTTAGGGCAGGGGGCCAACATTCAGTACTTC,CASSLGQGANIQYF
-,TRBV5-1,TRBJ2-1,-,TGCGCCAGCAGCCAGACACAGGGTGGTGAGCAGTTCTTC,CASSQTQGGEQFF
-,TRBV5-1,TRBJ2-1,-,TGCGCCAGCACCAATGGACGGTGGAGCTCCTACAATGAGCAGTTCTTC,CASTNGRWSSYNEQFF
-,TRBV5-1,TRBJ1-1,-,TGCGCCAGCAGCTTGGTGGGCGAGACGGCTGAAGCTTTCTTT,CASSLVGETAEAFF
-,TRBV6-5,TRBJ2-3,-,TGTGCCAGCAGTTACATTAGGGGGACGACAGATACGCAGTATTTT,CASSYIRGTTDTQYF
-,TRBV5-1,TRBJ2-3,-,TGCGCCAGCAGCAAGGCATTCCCCGCGGGCTTCCTCACAGATACGCAGTATTTT,CASSKAFPAGFLTDTQYF
once,TRBV28,TRBJ2-7,-,TGTGCCAGCACCCCATTCGGTGTCGGCCCCTCCTACGAGCAGTACTTC,CASTPFGVGPSYEQYF
once,TRBV10-3,TRBJ2-1,-,TGTGCCATCGGACAGACCTTCAATGAGCAGTTCTTC,CAIGQTFNEQFF
-,TRBV6-5,TRBJ1-2,-,TGTGCCAGCAGAAGAAACTCAGGCGGCTATGGCTACACCTTC,CASRRNSGGYGYTF
once,TRBV9,TRBJ1-2,-,TGTGCCAGCAGCGGCATAGAAGACAGCTATGGCTACACCTTC,CASSGIEDSYGYTF
-,TRBV2,TRBJ2-2,-,TGTGCCAGCACCTCTCTTATGCCCGGGGAGCTGTTTTTT,CASTSLMPGELFF
-,TRBV5-1,TRBJ2-2,-,TGCGCCAGCAGCCCTATAGAGAACACCGGGGAGCTGTTTTTT,CASSPIENTGELFF
-,TRBV5-1,TRBJ1-2,TRBD1,TGCGCCAGCCGGCTCCCGGGACAGGGCTATGGCTACACCTTC,CASRLPGQGYGYTF
-,TRBV6-5,TRBJ1-1,-,TGTGCCAGCAGATACACCGGGACGGCAAACACTGAAGCTTTCTTT,CASRYTGTANTEAFF
once,TRBV19,TRBJ2-1,-,TGTGCCAGTAGTATAGGTCCCGTGAATGAGCAGTTCTTC,CASSIGPVNEQFF
-,TRBV7-9,TRBJ2-7,TRBD1,TGTGCCAGCGTCGACCCTGGGTTACGGGACAGCGGTAACGAGCAGTACTTC,CASVDPGLRDSGNEQYF
-,TRBV7-7,TRBJ2-7,-,TGTGCTAGCAGCCGGGGGTCGAAGTACGAGCAGTACTTC,CASSRGSKYEQYF
-,TRBV28,TRBJ1-6,TRBD1,TGTGCCAGCAGTTTACTCCCGACAGGGCGTAGATCACCCCTCCACTTT,CASSLLPTGRRSPLHF
-,TRBV10-1,TRBJ2-1,TRBD1,TGCGCCAGCAGTGAAGGTAAGGATGGGACAGGGATCGGCTACAATGAGCAGTTCTTC,CASSEGKDGTGIGYNEQFF
-,TRBV28,TRBJ2-5,-,TGTGCCAGCAGTCGATTAGGAGGGAAGCAAGAGACCCAGTACTTC,CASSRLGGKQETQYF
-,TRBV28,TRBJ1-2,TRBD1,TGTGCCAGTGGGACAGGGGGCTCCTATGGCTACACCTTC,CASGTGGSYGYTF
-,TRBV20-1,TRBJ2-5,-,TGCAGTCCCAGGGGGGGAGAGACCCAGTACTTC,CSPRGGETQYF
-,TRBV7-2,TRBJ2-6,-,TGTGCCAGCAGCTTAGAGCCTGGTGGGGCCAACGTCCTGACTTTC,CASSLEPGGANVLTF
-,TRBV11-2,TRBJ1-2,-,TGTGCCAGCAGCTTAACAGCAAGGGATAACTATGGCTACACCTTC,CASSLTARDNYGYTF
-,TRBV6-5,TRBJ2-1,-,TGTGCCAGCAGTTACTCGGGGGCCTACAATGAGCAGTTCTTC,CASSYSGAYNEQFF
few,TRBV5-1,TRBJ2-6,TRBD1,TGCGCCAGCAGCCCCGGGACAGGGTTTGGGGCCAACGTCCTGACTTTC,CASSPGTGFGANVLTF
-,TRBV28,TRBJ2-2,-,TGTGCCAGCAGTTTGACAAACACCGGGGAGCTGTTTTTT,CASSLTNTGELFF
-,TRBV27,TRBJ2-3,-,TGTGCCAGCAGTTTCTGGGGAGTCGCAGATACGCAGTATTTT,CASSFWGVADTQYF
-,TRBV28,TRBJ2-1,-,TGTGCCAGCAGCCCCCGGGCCCACGAGCAGTTCTTC,CASSPRAHEQFF
once,TRBV4-2,TRBJ2-7,TRBD1,TGTGCCAGCAGCAAAACAGGGGGAAGCTCCTACGAGCAGTACTTC,CASSKTGGSSYEQYF
-,TRBV19,TRBJ1-1,-,TGTGCCAGTAGTCATGGACACTTTGTGAACACTGAAGCTTTCTTT,CASSHGHFVNTEAFF
-,TRBV6-5,TRBJ2-1,TRBD2,TGTGCCAGCAGTTACGGGACTAGCGGGTTAAATGAGCAGTTCTTC,CASSYGTSGLNEQFF
-,TRBV19,TRBJ1-5,-,TGTGCCAGTAGTAGTATTAGGAGGGAAAGCAATCAGCCCCAGCATTTT,CASSSIRRESNQPQHF
-,TRBV5-1,TRBJ2-1,-,TGCGCCAGCAGCGCGGGGACAAGCTCCTACAATGAGCAGTTCTTC,CASSAGTSSYNEQFF
-,TRBV23-1,TRBJ1-4,-,TGCGCCAGCCGAAACTTAAGGGCTGAAAAACTGTTTTTT,CASRNLRAEKLFF
-,TRBV27,TRBJ2-3,-,TGTGCCAGCAGTTTAATGGGGGAGTCTCGGCCAGATACGCAGTATTTT,CASSLMGESRPDTQYF
-,TRBV30,TRBJ2-2,-,TGTGCCTGGAGCCCCAATCGGGGAGCTGTTTTT,CAWSPNRGAVF
once,TRBV7-3,TRBJ1-3,-,TGTGCCAGCAGCTTAATCGGGGGCTCTGGAAACACCATATATTTT,CASSLIGGSGNTIYF
-,TRBV9,TRBJ2-7,-,TGTGCCAGCAGCGTAGTGCCAGGTGGGGGTAGGACCTACGAGCAGTACTTC,CASSVVPGGGRTYEQYF
-,TRBV9,TRBJ2-5,TRBD2,TGTGCCAGCAGCGTGGGCGGGAGGGAAGAGACCCAGTACTTC,CASSVGGREETQYF
-,TRBV21-1,TRBJ2-1,-,TGTGCCAGCAGCAACAGGGATAGGGATGAGCAGTTCTTC,CASSNRDRDEQFF